Listed below are T cell receptor beta chains from one sample, sequenced in a study of Tregs in tolerant kidney transplant recipients. Clones were sequenced by immunoSEQ multiplex PCR, and TCRdb holds only the in-frame ones, with some missing. The table lists about 240,000 clones, about four fifths of them singletons, with 0.55% to 0.65% in the top ten. The source material was CD4+ T cells from blood. The source of these receptors is a human donor in good health. The CDR3 runs from the conserved cysteine through the conserved F or W. The D gene is left open where the match is weak. Size values are once, few and many counts, or a class for expanded clones, and some rows have none.

few	TRBD1	TRBV10-3	TRBJ2-5	TGTGCCGTAGCCCGGGACAGCCAAGAGACCCAGTACTTC	CAVARDSQETQYF
NA	NA	TRBV7-9	TRBJ1-5	TGTGCCAGCAGCTTAGGGGCCTTGGGCAATCAGCCCCAGCATTTT	CASSLGALGNQPQHF
once	NA	TRBV6-5	TRBJ2-3	TGTGCCAGCAGTTACCGAACAAAGCAGTATTTT	CASSYRTKQYF
NA	NA	TRBV7-9	TRBJ2-7	TGTGCCAGCAGCCGGGACTACGAGCAGTACTTC	CASSRDYEQYF
NA	NA	TRBV5-1	TRBJ2-1	TGCGCCAGCACCCCGGACAGCTCCTACAATGAGCAGTTCTTC	CASTPDSSYNEQFF
NA	TRBD1	TRBV9	TRBJ1-2	TGTGCCAGCAGCGCCAGACAGGGGGCGATTGGCTACACCTTC	CASSARQGAIGYTF
NA	NA	TRBV10-1	TRBJ2-1	TGCGCCAGCAGTGCTGACACCTACAATGAGCAGTTCTTC	CASSADTYNEQFF
NA	TRBD2	TRBV6-1	TRBJ2-6	TGTGCCAGCAGTGAATTTCCCCCGCGGACTAGCGGATACTCTGGGGCCAACGTCCTGACTTTC	CASSEFPPRTSGYSGANVLTF
once	TRBD2	TRBV18	TRBJ2-5	TGTGCCAGCTCACCACGGGGACTAGCGGCCAACTTC	CASSPRGLAANF
NA	TRBD2	TRBV19	TRBJ2-7	TGTGCCAGTAAACGGGTTGGCTCTAGCGGGAGTCCCTACGAGCAGTACTTC	CASKRVGSSGSPYEQYF
NA	TRBD2	TRBV19	TRBJ2-3	TGTGCCAGTAGTAGGGGGGGGACCCCGAGAGATACGCAGTATTTT	CASSRGGTPRDTQYF
NA	NA	TRBV21-1	TRBJ2-1	TGTGCCAGCAGCAAAGCTTTCCCGCTACTAGCGGGAGCTAGGGATGAGCAGTTCTTC	CASSKAFPLLAGARDEQFF
once	TRBD1	TRBV10-1	TRBJ2-7	TGCGCCAGCAAGAAACAGGGGGCGTACGAGCAGTACTTC	CASKKQGAYEQYF
few	TRBD1	TRBV5-6	TRBJ1-6	TGTGCCAGCAGCTTCAGGGGGATAGGTTCACCCCTCCACTTT	CASSFRGIGSPLHF
NA	NA	TRBV30	TRBJ2-2	TGTGCCTGGAACCGCGCTAGCACGGGGGAGCTGTTTTTT	CAWNRASTGELFF
NA	NA	TRBV5-5	TRBJ2-2	TGTGCCAGCAGCCGTCAAGTCCGGGCTTGGGACACCGGGGAGCTGTTTTTT	CASSRQVRAWDTGELFF
NA	TRBD2	TRBV5-1	TRBJ2-7	TGCGCCAGCAGCCCGACCTGGGGGGGGGCCTACGAGCAGTACTTC	CASSPTWGGAYEQYF
NA	TRBD1	TRBV13	TRBJ1-1	TGTGCCAGCAGCACCGGGACAGGCCTGGGGAGGAACACTGAAGCTTTCTTT	CASSTGTGLGRNTEAFF
NA	NA	TRBV5-5	TRBJ1-1	TGTGCCAGCAGCTTACGGGGGATGAACACTGAAGCTTTCTTT	CASSLRGMNTEAFF
NA	TRBD1	TRBV11-2	TRBJ2-7	TGTGCCAGCCGAAAACAACAGGGGCGCCTCAACGAGCAGTACTTC	CASRKQQGRLNEQYF
NA	NA	TRBV19	TRBJ1-1	TGTGCCAGTAGGTATTCCCTCCTTATGAACACTGAAGCTTTCTTT	CASRYSLLMNTEAFF
NA	TRBD1	TRBV23-1	TRBJ1-5	TGCGCCAGCAGTCGAAAGACAGGGTGTTCCAATCAGCCCCAGCATTTT	CASSRKTGCSNQPQHF
few	TRBD1	TRBV7-9	TRBJ1-3	TGTGCCAGCAGCCTATTCGGACAGGCCTCTGGAAACACCATATATTTT	CASSLFGQASGNTIYF
once	TRBD1	TRBV18	TRBJ2-7	TGTGCCAGCTCACCACAGGGACAGGGCTACGAGCAGTACTTC	CASSPQGQGYEQYF
NA	TRBD1	TRBV19	TRBJ1-5	TGTGCCAGTAGTCCCACAGGGGGCGGTCAGCCCCAGCATTTT	CASSPTGGGQPQHF
NA	NA	TRBV19	TRBJ1-4	TGTGCCAGTAGTTCCCCTGGACAGCTTAATGAAAAACTGTTTTTT	CASSSPGQLNEKLFF
NA	TRBD2	TRBV11-1	TRBJ2-4	TGTGCCAGCAGCGGGGGGGTAGGCCTATTATCCAAAAACATTCAGTACTTC	CASSGGVGLLSKNIQYF